These T cell receptor beta chains were read from a single sample in a study of cytomegalovirus exposure and HLA in healthy donors. Profiled with immunoSEQ multiplex PCR; TCRdb holds only in-frame clones, not every one. The sample holds about 74,000 clones; approximately 93% are singletons and the top ten take 1.5% to 1.8%. Sequenced: PBMCs. The receptors here all came from a young man in good health and CMV-seropositive. CDR3s include the opening cysteine and the closing phenylalanine or tryptophan. The D gene is left open where the match is weak. Clone size is not always given. Where it is, it says once, few, many or a class for expanded clones.

size	D	V	J	CDR3	DNA
-	-	TRBV19	TRBJ2-7	CASSATSGTQKREQYF	TGTGCCAGTAGTGCGACCTCCGGGACTCAAAAGCGAGAGCAGTACTTC
-	TRBD1	TRBV9	TRBJ2-4	CASSVGTGGIDKNIQYF	TGTGCCAGCAGCGTAGGGACAGGGGGGATAGACAAAAACATTCAGTACTTC
-	TRBD2	TRBV5-4	TRBJ2-2	CASSFDTSGPYRELFF	TGTGCCAGCAGCTTTGATACTAGCGGTCCTTACCGGGAGCTGTTTTTT
-	TRBD1	TRBV7-9	TRBJ1-4	CASSSTGLDEKLFF	TGTGCCAGCAGCTCGACAGGGTTGGATGAAAAACTGTTTTTT
-	-	TRBV6-6	TRBJ2-2	CASSYGEALFF	TGTGCCAGCAGTTACGGGGAGGCGCTGTTTTTT
-	-	TRBV29-1	TRBJ2-1	CSVPGRDRYNEQFF	TGCAGCGTCCCGGGGCGGGACAGATACAATGAGCAGTTCTTC
-	-	TRBV2	TRBJ2-1	CAGTISGHEQFF	TGTGCCGGAACCATCAGCGGCCATGAGCAGTTCTTC
-	TRBD2	TRBV6-5	TRBJ2-2	CASSSGLAPNTGELFF	TGTGCCAGCAGTTCGGGACTAGCGCCGAACACCGGGGAGCTGTTTTTT
-	-	TRBV6-6	TRBJ1-1	CASSPPGANTEAFF	TGTGCCAGCAGCCCCCCAGGGGCGAACACTGAAGCTTTCTTT
-	TRBD2	TRBV28	TRBJ2-1	CASSLGLAKYNEQFF	TGTGCCAGCAGTCTCGGACTAGCGAAATACAATGAGCAGTTCTTC
-	-	TRBV6-5	TRBJ2-3	CASSNGLNTDTQYF	TGTGCCAGCAGTAACGGACTAAACACAGATACGCAGTATTTT
-	TRBD1	TRBV10-3	TRBJ1-3	CAISSSTGGGNTIYF	TGTGCCATCAGTTCGTCTACAGGGGGCGGAAACACCATATATTTT
-	TRBD1	TRBV6-5	TRBJ1-1	CASKFTRGENTEAFF	TGTGCCAGCAAATTCACCAGGGGGGAGAACACTGAAGCTTTCTTT
-	TRBD1	TRBV27	TRBJ2-1	CASSGQGLVEQFF	TGTGCCAGCAGTGGACAGGGTTTGGTTGAGCAGTTCTTC
-	-	TRBV6-5	TRBJ2-7	CASSFQGSSREQYF	TGTGCCAGCAGTTTTCAGGGGTCGTCGAGGGAGCAGTACTTC
-	-	TRBV19	TRBJ1-5	CASSTGDQPQHF	TGTGCCAGTAGTACCGGTGATCAGCCCCAGCATTTT
-	-	TRBV5-1	TRBJ2-6	CASSYSEGTGANVLTF	TGCGCCAGCAGCTACTCGGAGGGCACTGGGGCCAACGTCCTGACTTTC
once	TRBD2	TRBV10-3	TRBJ2-3	CATSRGADTQYF	TGTGCCACCTCCCGGGGGGCAGATACGCAGTATTTT
once	-	TRBV4-1	TRBJ2-7	CASSLSPDWLSYEQYF	TGCGCCAGCAGCCTGAGCCCGGACTGGTTATCCTACGAGCAGTACTTC
-	TRBD1	TRBV6-7	TRBJ2-1	CASSLQGSRNLDEQFF	TGTGCCAGCAGTCTACAGGGGTCGCGGAATTTAGATGAGCAGTTCTTC
few	-	TRBV19	TRBJ1-1	CASSSSRGNTEAFF	TGTGCCAGTAGCTCTTCCAGGGGGAACACTGAAGCTTTCTTT
once	TRBD2	TRBV7-2	TRBJ2-3	CASSPERLAGGDTQYF	TGTGCCAGCAGCCCGGAAAGGCTAGCGGGAGGGGATACGCAGTATTTT
-	TRBD1	TRBV27	TRBJ1-5	CASSLYPRVLQGLNQPQHF	TGTGCCAGCAGTTTATATCCCAGAGTTTTACAGGGGTTAAATCAGCCCCAGCATTTT
-	-	TRBV6-6	TRBJ2-5	CASRPVSDSQETQYF	TGTGCCAGCAGACCCGTCTCGGACAGTCAAGAGACCCAGTACTTC
-	-	TRBV28	TRBJ1-2	CASSSQYGYTF	TGTGCCAGCAGTTCCCAATATGGCTACACCTTC
-	TRBD2	TRBV30	TRBJ2-1	CAWTFGRGDNEQFF	TGTGCCTGGACCTTCGGGAGGGGGGACAATGAGCAGTTCTTC
-	TRBD1	TRBV7-3	TRBJ2-5	CASSLTGGVQETQYF	TGTGCCAGCAGCTTGACAGGGGGCGTACAAGAGACCCAGTACTTC
-	-	TRBV6-1	TRBJ2-4	CASRDYSKNIQYF	TGTGCCAGCAGGGACTATTCAAAAAACATTCAGTACTTC
-	-	TRBV5-1	TRBJ2-6	CASSFRFKTSSGANVLTF	TGCGCCAGCAGCTTCAGGTTTAAGACCAGCTCTGGGGCCAACGTCCTGACTTTC
-	TRBD2	TRBV5-1	TRBJ2-6	CASGGGIGLTGANVLTF	TGCGCCAGCGGGGGAGGGATAGGCCTTACTGGGGCCAACGTCCTGACTTTC
-	TRBD1	TRBV6-6	TRBJ2-5	CASSPTGGRVETQYF	TGTGCCAGCAGCCCGACAGGGGGCCGGGTGGAGACCCAGTACTTC
-	-	TRBV5-4	TRBJ2-1	CASRRYNEQFF	TGTGCCAGCAGGAGATACAATGAGCAGTTCTTC
-	-	TRBV10-2	TRBJ2-5	CASSETATGEETQYF	TGCGCCAGCAGTGAGACGGCCACGGGTGAAGAGACCCAGTACTTC
-	TRBD2	TRBV25-1	TRBJ2-1	CASSDLGLAGGDEQFF	TGTGCCAGCAGTGATTTGGGACTAGCGGGAGGGGATGAGCAGTTCTTC
once	TRBD1	TRBV28	TRBJ2-3	CASSLGHAGGADTQYF	TGTGCCAGCAGTTTGGGGCACGCAGGGGGCGCAGATACGCAGTATTTT
-	-	TRBV6-1	TRBJ2-4	CASSEELGARYIQYF	TGTGCCAGCAGTGAAGAGCTGGGGGCGAGGTACATTCAGTACTTC
-	TRBD2	TRBV28	TRBJ2-7	CASSPGTSSKEQYF	TGTGCCAGCAGTCCCGGGACTAGCTCAAAGGAGCAGTACTTC
once	-	TRBV2	TRBJ2-5	CASSGLQETQYF	TGTGCCAGCAGTGGACTTCAAGAGACCCAGTACTTC
-	-	TRBV5-1	TRBJ2-7	CASSSAAVGSQEYF	TGCGCCAGCAGCTCCGCGGCGGTCGGGAGCCAAGAGTACTTC
-	TRBD1	TRBV10-2	TRBJ2-1	CASSYRGLNEQFF	TGCGCCAGCAGTTACAGGGGGCTGAATGAGCAGTTCTTC
-	TRBD2	TRBV9	TRBJ2-7	CASSVGTSSQEQYF	TGTGCCAGCAGCGTAGGGACTAGCTCTCAAGAGCAGTACTTC
once	-	TRBV25-1	TRBJ2-2	CASSKLRGTGELFF	TGTGCCAGCAGTAAACTCAGGGGAACCGGGGAGCTGTTTTTT
-	TRBD1	TRBV2	TRBJ1-4	CASSGTGKWNEKLFF	TGTGCCAGCAGTGGGACAGGGAAGTGGAATGAAAAACTGTTTTTT
few	TRBD2	TRBV27	TRBJ2-4	CASSRWEGTSGKNIQYF	TGTGCCAGCAGTAGGTGGGAAGGGACTAGCGGGAAAAACATTCAGTACTTC
-	-	TRBV7-9	TRBJ2-4	CASSLELNIQYF	TGTGCCAGCAGCTTAGAGCTAAACATTCAGTACTTC
-	TRBD1	TRBV7-8	TRBJ1-1	CASSYRGHTEAFF	TGTGCCAGCAGCTACAGGGGGCACACTGAAGCTTTCTTT
once	TRBD1	TRBV19	TRBJ1-1	CASSIGTGGKNTEAFF	TGTGCCAGTAGTATAGGGACAGGGGGCAAGAACACTGAAGCTTTCTTT
-	-	TRBV2	TRBJ2-7	CASRTLESSYEQYF	TGTGCCAGCAGGACCTTGGAGAGCTCCTACGAGCAGTACTTC
-	TRBD2	TRBV19	TRBJ2-2	CASSLALLAGGQGELFF	TGTGCCAGTAGTTTAGCCCTTCTAGCGGGAGGACAAGGGGAGCTGTTTTTT
-	TRBD1	TRBV30	TRBJ2-2	CAWRLRDRVAGELFF	TGTGCCTGGAGACTTAGGGACAGGGTGGCCGGGGAGCTGTTTTTT
-	-	TRBV5-4	TRBJ2-5	CASSSPNREQETQYF	TGTGCCAGCAGCTCTCCGAACAGGGAACAAGAGACCCAGTACTTC
-	TRBD2	TRBV5-1	TRBJ2-2	CATTERAGGATGELFF	TGCGCCACAACCGAGAGAGCGGGAGGAGCCACCGGGGAGCTGTTTTTT
-	TRBD2	TRBV19	TRBJ2-2	CASSIEASGNTGELFF	TGTGCCAGTAGTATAGAGGCTAGCGGTAACACCGGGGAGCTGTTTTTT
-	TRBD1	TRBV28	TRBJ1-5	CASSFRTGVKPQHF	TGTGCCAGCAGTTTTAGAACAGGGGTTAAGCCCCAGCATTTT
-	TRBD2	TRBV11-2	TRBJ2-5	CASSLDEWVRGSLKQETQYF	TGTGCCAGCAGCTTAGATGAATGGGTCCGCGGGAGTTTAAAGCAAGAGACCCAGTACTTC